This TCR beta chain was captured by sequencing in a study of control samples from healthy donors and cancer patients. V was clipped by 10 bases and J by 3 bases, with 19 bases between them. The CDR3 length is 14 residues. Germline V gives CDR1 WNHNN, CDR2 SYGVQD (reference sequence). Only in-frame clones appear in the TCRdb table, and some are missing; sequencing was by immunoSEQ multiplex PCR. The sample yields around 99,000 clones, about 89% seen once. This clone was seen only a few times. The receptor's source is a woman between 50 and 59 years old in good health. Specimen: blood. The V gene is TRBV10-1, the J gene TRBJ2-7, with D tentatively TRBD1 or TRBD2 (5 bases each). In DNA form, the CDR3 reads TGCGCCACTTACCCGGGGCAGGCGGACTACGAGCAGTACTTC. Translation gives CATYPGQADYEQYF.